This TCR beta chain was found in a study of T-cell reconstitution after alpha-beta-depleted transplantation in children. Findings and caveats of the study: By about two months after transplant, alpha-beta T cells reportedly arose from several hundred graft clones that had expanded. T-cell counts and diversity at one year following transplant were attributed mainly to newly produced T cells.

A note on this clonotype: The antigen is not known.

The library targeted TCRbeta and was prepared with unique molecular identifiers. TCRdb recomputed calls from the PCR reads with MiXCR, one row per CDR3 protein. The table includes approximately 650,000 distinct CDR3 sequences, roughly 13% detected once. This receptor was obtained from a girl aged 2 to 9 with congenital amegakaryocytic thrombocytopenia, due to receive a stem cell transplant. The specimen comprised PBMCs, sampled before TCRalphabeta/CD19-depleted stem cell transplant.

DNA of the CDR3: TGTGCCAGCAGTTACACCGTGCTAGAAGTCAAAAACATTCAGTACTTC. Its protein is CASSYTVLEVKNIQYF. The chain recombines TRBV6-2 or TRBV6-3 with TRBJ2-4; D not resolved. Germline V gene data show CDR1 as MNHEY and CDR2 as SVGEGT. The V end was cut by 2 bases, the J end by 3 bases, with 14 bases between. This CDR3 contains 16 residues.